What follows is one TCR beta chain and its context. Its antigen remains unidentified. This sample was taken from a study of T-cell memory formation after mild COVID-19. The study's findings and limits: The appearance of some responding clones in pre-infection memory suggested that cross-reactive memory joined.

The TCR alpha and TCR beta cDNA libraries, bearing sample barcodes and UMIs, were generated by 5'RACE using constant-segment primers. TCRdb recomputed calls from the 5' RACE reads with MiXCR, one row per CDR3 protein. This sample has approximately 500,000 distinct CDR3 sequences, with approximately 23% found just once. The clonotype originates from an adult woman who had mild COVID-19 (a few samples of this study predate the infection). Cell type and time point are not known. Sequenced: PBMCs or a T cell subset sorted from them (not recorded which).

CDR3 in amino acids: CSAAHRAVGQPQHF. CDR3 nucleotide sequence: TGCAGTGCCGCGCACAGGGCGGTTGGTCAGCCCCAGCATTTT. V usage is TRBV20-1 and J usage is TRBJ1-5; D may be TRBD1 (6 bases). V lost 6 bases and J 6 bases, leaving 18 bases between the germline ends. The CDR3 extends over 14 amino acids. CDR1 DFQATT and CDR2 SNEGSKA come from the germline V gene (reference sequence).